The 11 T cell receptor beta chains listed next were all sequenced from one sample in a study of T cell changes during pregnancy in multiple sclerosis. Only in-frame clones appear in the TCRdb table, and some are missing; sequencing was by immunoSEQ multiplex PCR. The table lists roughly 50,000 clones, 90% to 95% of them singletons. The sequencing here drew on CD8+ T cells from peripheral blood mononuclear cells, taken in the third trimester of pregnancy. All receptors derive from a female donor with multiple sclerosis, enrolled in a pregnancy study.

The chain couples TRBV5-5 to TRBJ2-2, with TRBD1 identical over 12 bases. CDR1 is SGHKS and CDR2 is YYEKEE in the germline V gene (reference sequence). This CDR3 is built from 15 residues. The ends lost 2 bases at V and 6 bases at J; junction bases unmatched: 2. The CDR3 spells CASSFRDRGPGELFF. CDR3 coding DNA: TGTGCCAGCAGCTTCCGGGACAGGGGGCCCGGGGAGCTGTTTTTT.

In its sample, this clone was seen once. The chain couples TRBV11-3 to TRBJ2-7, with TRBD2 matching over 13 bases. Trimming removed 3 bases from V and 5 bases from J; junction bases left unmatched: 4. This CDR3 has 15 amino acids. Germline-derived CDR1 and CDR2 are SGHNT and YENEEA. The CDR3 nucleotides are TGTGCCAGCAGCTTGGGACTAGCGGGATACAACGAGCAGTACTTC. Its protein is CASSLGLAGYNEQYF. Full variable domain (outside the CDR3, taken from reference TRBV11-3 and TRBJ2-7): EAGVVQSPRYKIIEKKQPVAFWCNPISGHNTLYWYLQNLGQGPELLIRYENEEAVDDSQLPKDRFSAERLKGVDSTLKIQPAELGDSAVYLCASSLGLAGYNEQYFGPGTRLTVT.

In its sample, this clone was seen once. The CDR3 DNA reads as TGTGCCAGCCGAGGACAGTCCACTGAAGCTTTCTTT. Protein: CASRGQSTEAFF. The chain couples TRBV6-4 to TRBJ1-1; D is perhaps TRBD1 (6 bases). Trimming removed 8 bases from V and 4 bases from J, with 11 bases in between. The CDR3 consists of 12 residues. The V gene's germline CDR1 is MRHNA and CDR2 SNTAGT.

This rearrangement joins TRBV6-1 to TRBJ1-2, with a weak D call TRBD1 (5 bases). The CDR3 loop spans 16 amino acids. Trimming stripped 2 bases from V and 5 bases from J, with 18 bases between. CDR1 and CDR2 (germline): MNHNS, SASEGT. Here the CDR3 reads CASSELGGAGFYGYTF. The CDR3 DNA is TGTGCCAGCAGTGAATTGGGAGGGGCCGGTTTTTATGGCTACACCTTC.

The V gene is TRBV27, the J gene TRBJ1-5; D perhaps matches TRBD1 (5 bases). The germline V and J ends were trimmed by 5 bases and 0 bases, with 8 bases remaining between them. This CDR3 is built from 14 residues. Germline V gives CDR1 MNHEY, CDR2 SMNVEV (reference sequence). The CDR3 nucleotides read TGTGCCAGCAGTGCGGGGGGTAGCAATCAGCCCCAGCATTTT. This encodes CASSAGGSNQPQHF.

The gene calls are TRBV19 and TRBJ1-1; D perhaps matches TRBD1 (6 bases). Germline lookup yields CDR1 LNHDA and CDR2 SQIVND (reference sequence). This CDR3 region has 16 residues. The V and J ends lost 5 bases and 1 base respectively, with 17 bases between them. The CDR3 nucleotides are TGTGCCAGTAGTCCTCCGGCGGGGGGCCCGAACACTGAAGCTTTCTTT. As protein: CASSPPAGGPNTEAFF.

V is TRBV27 and J is TRBJ2-3; TRBD2 agrees at 12 bases. V gave up 6 bases and J gave up 3 bases; unmatched junction bases: 13. CDR3 length: 18 amino acids. The germline V gene encodes CDR1 MNHEY and CDR2 SMNVEV (reference sequence). In DNA form, the CDR3 reads TGTGCCAGCAGCCCCACTCCTCAAGGACTAGCGGGGACAGATACGCAGTATTTT. Translating gives CASSPTPQGLAGTDTQYF.

This chain connects TRBV7-8 to TRBJ2-3, with D tentatively TRBD2 (6 bases). The length of the CDR3 is 16 residues. V gave up 2 bases and J gave up 3 bases, with 15 bases separating them. Germline V gene data show CDR1 as SGHVS and CDR2 as FQNEAQ. The CDR3 DNA reads TGTGCCAGCAGCTTATGGGGTTACGGGAGTACAGATACGCAGTATTTT. Amino acids: CASSLWGYGSTDTQYF.

The chain joins TRBV13 to TRBJ1-4, with TRBD1 as a possible D gene (6 bases). CDR3 length: 12 residues. Germline V gene sequence: CDR1 PRHDT, CDR2 FYEKMQ (reference sequence). The ends were cut back, 5 bases at V and 10 bases at J, with 11 bases in the middle. CDR3 residues: CASSGPQGKLFF. The CDR3 region has the DNA TGTGCCAGCAGCGGCCCACAGGGAAAACTGTTTTTT.

This clone has just one count. The V and J genes are TRBV4-2 and TRBJ2-2, with 13 bases matching TRBD2. V shed 1 base, J shed 1 base, and the junction held 0 bases outside the gene matches. The germline V gene has CDR1 LGHNA and CDR2 YNFKEQ. CDR3 length equals 17 residues. DNA of the CDR3: TGTGCCAGCAGCCAAGGACTAGCGGGGGGGAACACCGGGGAGCTGTTTTTT. It yields the protein CASSQGLAGGNTGELFF.

V and J are TRBV28 and TRBJ2-3, with 8 bases aligning to TRBD2. Germline V lookup: CDR1 MDHEN, CDR2 SYDVKM. V gave up 7 bases and J gave up 2 bases; unmatched junction bases: 14. There are 17 residues in the CDR3. The CDR3 DNA reads TGTGCCAGCATTCCTGCGGTCGCGGGAGGCCCCACAGATACGCAGTATTTT. Its protein product is CASIPAVAGGPTDTQYF.